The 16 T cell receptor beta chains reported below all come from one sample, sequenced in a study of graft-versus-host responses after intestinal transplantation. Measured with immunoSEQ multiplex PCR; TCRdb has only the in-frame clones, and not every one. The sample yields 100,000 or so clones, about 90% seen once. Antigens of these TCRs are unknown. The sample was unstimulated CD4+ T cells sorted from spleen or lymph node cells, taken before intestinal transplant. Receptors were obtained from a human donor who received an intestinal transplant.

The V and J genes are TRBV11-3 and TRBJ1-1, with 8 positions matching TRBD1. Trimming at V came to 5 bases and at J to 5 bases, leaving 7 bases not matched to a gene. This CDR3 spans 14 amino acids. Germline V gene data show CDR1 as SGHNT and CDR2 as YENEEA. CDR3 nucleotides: TGTGCCAGCAGCATAACAGGGGGTAAGACTGAAGCTTTCTTT. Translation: CASSITGGKTEAFF.

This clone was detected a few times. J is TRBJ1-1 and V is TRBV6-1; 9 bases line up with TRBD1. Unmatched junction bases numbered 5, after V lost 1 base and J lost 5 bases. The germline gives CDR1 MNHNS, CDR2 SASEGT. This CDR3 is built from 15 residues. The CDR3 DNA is TGTGCCAGCAGTGAAGGGACAGGGGCGATTACTGAAGCTTTCTTT. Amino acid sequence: CASSEGTGAITEAFF.

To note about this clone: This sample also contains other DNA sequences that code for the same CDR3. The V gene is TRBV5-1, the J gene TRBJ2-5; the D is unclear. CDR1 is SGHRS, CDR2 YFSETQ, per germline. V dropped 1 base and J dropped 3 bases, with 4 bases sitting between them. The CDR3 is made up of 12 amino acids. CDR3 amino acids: CASSLTEETQYF. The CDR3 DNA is TGCGCCAGCAGCTTGACGGAAGAGACCCAGTACTTC.

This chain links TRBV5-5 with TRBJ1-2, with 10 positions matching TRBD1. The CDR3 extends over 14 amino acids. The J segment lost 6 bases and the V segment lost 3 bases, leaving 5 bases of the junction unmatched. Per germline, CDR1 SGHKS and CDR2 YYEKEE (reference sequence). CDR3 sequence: CASSWAGTGDGYTF. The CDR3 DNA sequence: TGTGCCAGCAGCTGGGCCGGGACAGGGGATGGCTACACCTTC.

The CDR3 sequence: CASSYNRYTDTQYF. For the CDR3, the DNA is TGCGCCAGCAGCTACAATCGTTACACAGATACGCAGTATTTT. The rearrangement links TRBV5-1 to TRBJ2-3; no reliable D call. V lost 3 bases and J lost 2, with 10 bases in between. This CDR3 region has 14 residues. The germline gives CDR1 SGHRS, CDR2 YFSETQ.

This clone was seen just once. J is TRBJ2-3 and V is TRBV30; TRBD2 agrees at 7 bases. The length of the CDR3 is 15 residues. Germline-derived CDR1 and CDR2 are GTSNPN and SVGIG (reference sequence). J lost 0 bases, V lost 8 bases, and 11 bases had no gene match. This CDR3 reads CAGAGRGTSTDTQYF. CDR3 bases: TGTGCCGGGGCAGGGAGGGGTACTAGCACAGATACGCAGTATTTT.

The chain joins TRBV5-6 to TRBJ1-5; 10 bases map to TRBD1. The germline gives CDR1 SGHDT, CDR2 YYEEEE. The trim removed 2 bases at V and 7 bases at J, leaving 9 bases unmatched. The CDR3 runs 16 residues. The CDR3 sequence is CASSFAGQGPLQPQHF. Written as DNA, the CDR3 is TGTGCCAGCAGCTTCGCGGGACAGGGGCCTTTACAGCCCCAGCATTTT. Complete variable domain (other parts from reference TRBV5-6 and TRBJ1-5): DAGVTQSPTHLIKTRGQQVTLRCSPKSGHDTVSWYQQALGQGPQFIFQYYEEEERQRGNFPDRFSGHQFPNYSSELNVNALLLGDSALYLCASSFAGQGPLQPQHFGDGTRLSIL.

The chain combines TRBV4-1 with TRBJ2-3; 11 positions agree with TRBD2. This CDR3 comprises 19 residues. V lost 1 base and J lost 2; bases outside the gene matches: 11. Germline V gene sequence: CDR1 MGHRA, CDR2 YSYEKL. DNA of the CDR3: TGCGCCAGCAGCCAAGTTTATGGCCTAGCGGGGGGCCCCACAGATACGCAGTATTTT. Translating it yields CASSQVYGLAGGPTDTQYF.

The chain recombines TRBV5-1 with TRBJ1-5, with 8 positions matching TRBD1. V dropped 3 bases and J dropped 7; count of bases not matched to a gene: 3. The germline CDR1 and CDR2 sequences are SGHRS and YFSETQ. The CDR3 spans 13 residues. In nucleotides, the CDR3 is TGCGCCAGCAGCTCACAGGGGGGACAGCCCCAGCATTTT. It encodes CASSSQGGQPQHF.

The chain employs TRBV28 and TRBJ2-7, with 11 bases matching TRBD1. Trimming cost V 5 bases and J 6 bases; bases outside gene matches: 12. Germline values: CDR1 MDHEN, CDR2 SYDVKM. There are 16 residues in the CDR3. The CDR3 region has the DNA TGTGCCAGCAGTCCGTTGAGAGGACAGGGGGCGGGCGAGCAGTACTTC. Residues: CASSPLRGQGAGEQYF. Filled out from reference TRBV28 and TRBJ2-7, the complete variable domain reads DVKVTQSSRYLVKRTGEKVFLECVQDMDHENMFWYRQDPGLGLRLIYFSYDVKMKEKGDIPEGYSVSREKKERFSLILESASTNQTSMYLCASSPLRGQGAGEQYFGPGTRLTVT.

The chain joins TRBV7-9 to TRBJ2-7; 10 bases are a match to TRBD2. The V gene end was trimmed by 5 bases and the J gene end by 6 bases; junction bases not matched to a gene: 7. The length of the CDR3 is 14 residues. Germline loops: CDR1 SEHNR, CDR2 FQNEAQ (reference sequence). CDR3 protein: CASSQSGGASEQYF. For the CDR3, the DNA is TGTGCCAGCAGCCAGAGCGGGGGGGCCTCCGAGCAGTACTTC. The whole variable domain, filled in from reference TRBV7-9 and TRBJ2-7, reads DTGVSQNPRHKITKRGQNVTFRCDPISEHNRLYWYRQTLGQGPEFLTYFQNEAQLEKSRLLSDRFSAERPKGSFSTLEIQRTEQGDSAMYLCASSQSGGASEQYFGPGTRLTVT.

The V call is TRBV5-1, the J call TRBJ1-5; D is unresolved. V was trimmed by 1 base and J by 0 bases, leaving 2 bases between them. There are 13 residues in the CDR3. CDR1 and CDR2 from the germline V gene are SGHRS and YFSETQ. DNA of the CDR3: TGCGCCAGCAGCTTGTATAGCAATCAGCCCCAGCATTTT. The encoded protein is CASSLYSNQPQHF.

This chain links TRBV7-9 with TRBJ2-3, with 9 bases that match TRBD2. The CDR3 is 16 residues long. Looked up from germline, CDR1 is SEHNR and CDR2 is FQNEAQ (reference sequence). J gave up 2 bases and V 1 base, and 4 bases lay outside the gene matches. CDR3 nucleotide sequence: TGTGCCAGCAGCTTAGTAGCGGGAGCCCTCACAGATACGCAGTATTTT. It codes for CASSLVAGALTDTQYF.

The CDR3 DNA reads as TGTGCCAGCAGCCGACAGAACACTGAAGCTTTCTTT. This gives the protein CASSRQNTEAFF. The genes are TRBV5-4 and TRBJ1-1; the D is unclear. V lost 4 bases to trimming and J lost 1 base, with 5 bases between them. Looked up from germline, CDR1 is SGHNT and CDR2 is YYREEE (reference sequence). CDR3 length equals 12 residues.

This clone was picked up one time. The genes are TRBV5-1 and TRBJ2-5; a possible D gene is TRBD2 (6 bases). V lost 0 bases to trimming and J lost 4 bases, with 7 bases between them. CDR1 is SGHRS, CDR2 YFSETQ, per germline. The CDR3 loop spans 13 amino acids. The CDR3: CASSLAGRETQYF. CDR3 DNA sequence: TGCGCCAGCAGCTTGGCCGGGAGAGAGACCCAGTACTTC.

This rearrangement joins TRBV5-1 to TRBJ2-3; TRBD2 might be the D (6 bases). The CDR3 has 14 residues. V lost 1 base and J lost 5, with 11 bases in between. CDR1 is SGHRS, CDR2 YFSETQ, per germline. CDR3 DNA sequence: TGCGCCAGCAGCTTGAGCGGGCAAGGAGATACGCAGTATTTT. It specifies CASSLSGQGDTQYF. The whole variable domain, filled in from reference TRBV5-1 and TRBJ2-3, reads KAGVTQTPRYLIKTRGQQVTLSCSPISGHRSVSWYQQTPGQGLQFLFEYFSETQRNKGNFPGRFSGRQFSNSRSEMNVSTLELGDSALYLCASSLSGQGDTQYFGPGTRLTVL.